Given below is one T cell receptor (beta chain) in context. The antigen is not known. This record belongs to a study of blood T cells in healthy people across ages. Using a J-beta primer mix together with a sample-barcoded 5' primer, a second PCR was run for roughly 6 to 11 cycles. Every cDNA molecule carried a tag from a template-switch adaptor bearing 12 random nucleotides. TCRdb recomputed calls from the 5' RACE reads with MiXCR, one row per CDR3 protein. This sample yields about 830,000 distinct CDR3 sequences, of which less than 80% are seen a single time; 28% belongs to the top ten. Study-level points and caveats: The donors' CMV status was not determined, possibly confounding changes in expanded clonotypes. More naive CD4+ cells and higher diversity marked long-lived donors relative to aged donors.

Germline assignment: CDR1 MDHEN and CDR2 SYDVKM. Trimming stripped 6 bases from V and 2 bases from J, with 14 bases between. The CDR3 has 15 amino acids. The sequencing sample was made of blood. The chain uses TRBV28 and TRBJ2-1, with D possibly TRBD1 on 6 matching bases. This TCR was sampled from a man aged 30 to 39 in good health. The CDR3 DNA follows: TGTGCCAGCAGGCTAACAGGGAACCCCTACAATGAGCAGTTCTTC. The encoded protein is CASRLTGNPYNEQFF.